The present T cell receptor beta chain was sequenced within a study of blood T cell repertoires in COVID-19 (dated by TCRdb to between 2020 and 2021). Context from the whole study: Samples covering the acute and convalescent phases of COVID-19 were provided by collaborators in the United States, Italy and Spain. The material from the prospective study consisted of cDNA or gDNA derived from T cells, B-cell-depleted T cells, or PBMCs. Deeply sampled blood TCRbeta repertoires from subjects exposed to, actively infected with, or recovered from COVID-19 were included in the dataset. The repertoires were released in a freely available public database meant as a resource for research on the immune response to SARS-CoV-2. The samples were drawn from the first 160 participants of the ongoing ImmuneRACE study and from under 1,500 subjects provided by 6 global collaborators. Nearly every sample came with metadata listing a de-identified subject ID, COVID-19 status, age in years and sex. HLA class I and class II types, where available, came from metadata supplied by the sample provider rather than from assay-based typing.

The CDR3 contains 14 residues, cysteine and phenylalanine counted. Just CDR3 DNA is preserved here, 42 bases in frame from base 1. CDR1 and CDR2, per the germline V gene (reference sequence), are SEHNR and FQNEAQ. Germline trimming amounts to 3 bases on V and 8 bases on J, with 8 as the count of junction bases outside the gene matches. The research as a whole found: How much clinical and demographic metadata was included differed by source and by participant, and the metadata was provided uncurated.

As regards this clone: There is no known antigen for this receptor. No base qualities exist here, and no much larger clone lies one base off it.

Enrolling through a virtual design, the prospective study's participants ranged in age from about 18 to 89 years and lived across roughly 23 United States geographic areas. To assign participants to cohorts, the prospective study relied on clinical history that participants themselves reported in a screening survey and a study questionnaire. Exposed participants had been in contact with someone with a PCR-confirmed or clinician-diagnosed COVID-19 case within 2 weeks of study entry. Mobile phlebotomists in the prospective study collected whole blood, serum and a nasopharyngeal or oropharyngeal swab from every participant. Prospective study participants could optionally give additional blood draws and questionnaires over an approximately two-month period. Before DNA extraction, blood samples from the prospective study were shipped at room temperature or frozen. TCRbeta CDR3 regions were amplified from genomic DNA by means of the immunoSEQ Assay, a bias-controlled multiplex PCR. Turning to the authors' computational methods: The number of nucleated cells in each sample was estimated by amplification of reference gene primers within the assay. To quantify the absolute abundance of each unique TCRbeta CDR3 rearrangement, sequence reads were collapsed and filtered. Productive Simpson clonality was computed per sample as the square root of Simpson's diversity index over productive rearrangements. This is the immuneACCESS table as TCRdb keeps it, with only in-frame sequences that have V and J called. A part of the clones is gone; compared with another copy, unresolved V genes explain less than half, and the rest is unexplained. D and trimming were read from the DNA, whereas the V and J calls and clone size are those reported in that table. A total of some 320,000 clones appear in this sample, about 85% of them only once. The top ten clonotypes cover about 1.9% of the sample.

This sequence originates from a woman aged 25 to 39 who had been exposed to COVID-19. The specimen sequenced was PBMCs or T cells enriched from blood (not recorded which). The chain is made from TRBV7-9 and TRBJ1-2; 8 bases in between match TRBD1. CDR3 sequence: CASSLPDRAGGYTF. The nucleotide sequence reads as follows: TGTGCCAGCAGCTTGCCGGACAGGGCGGGAGGCTACACCTTC. Beyond the CDR3, the reference TRBV7-9 and TRBJ1-2 genes provide the residues; the full variable domain reads: DTGVSQNPRHKITKRGQNVTFRCDPISEHNRLYWYRQTLGQGPEFLTYFQNEAQLEKSRLLSDRFSAERPKGSFSTLEIQRTEQGDSAMYLCASSLPDRAGGYTFGSGTRLTVV.